Sequencing of this T cell receptor (beta chain) was carried out in a study of blood T cell repertoires in COVID-19. On the study more broadly: Donors in the United States, Italy and Spain gave samples during acute or convalescent COVID-19. The cDNA or gDNA used as material had been derived from T cells, B-cell-depleted T cells, or PBMCs.

This CDR3 contains 15 residues. Trimming cost V 2 bases and J 0 bases, with 8 bases left between them. Per the germline V gene, CDR1 is LNHDA and CDR2 is SQIVND (reference sequence). Under the authors' procedure: Estimation of nucleated cell counts relied on the amplification of reference gene primers. Repertoires were generated with immunoSEQ multiplex PCR, while TCRdb's copy carries only in-frame clones and drops some. V and J calls plus clone size are reproduced from that table; the DNA served to infer D and trimming. The sample lists 310,000 or so clones, around 80% seen once, with 0.95% to 1.5% in the top ten.

This sequence joins TRBV19 and TRBJ1-5; D is unclear. This receptor was taken from a woman in her 50s with acute or convalescent COVID-19. Sequenced: peripheral blood. CDR3 residues: CASSITPYSNQPQHF. CDR3 bases: TGTGCCAGTAGTATAACACCGTATAGCAATCAGCCCCAGCATTTT.